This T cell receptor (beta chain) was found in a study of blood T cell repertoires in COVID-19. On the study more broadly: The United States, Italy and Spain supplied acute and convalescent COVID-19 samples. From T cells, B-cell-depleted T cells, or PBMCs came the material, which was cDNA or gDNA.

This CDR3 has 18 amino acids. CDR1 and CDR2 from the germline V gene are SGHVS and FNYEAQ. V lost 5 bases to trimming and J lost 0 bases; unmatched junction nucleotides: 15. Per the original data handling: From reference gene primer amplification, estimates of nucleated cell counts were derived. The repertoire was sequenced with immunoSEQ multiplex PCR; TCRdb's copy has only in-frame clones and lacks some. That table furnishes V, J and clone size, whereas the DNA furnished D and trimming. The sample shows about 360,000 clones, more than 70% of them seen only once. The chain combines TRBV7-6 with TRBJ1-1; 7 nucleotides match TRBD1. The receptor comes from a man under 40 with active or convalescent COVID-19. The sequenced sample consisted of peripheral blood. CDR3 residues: CASSLGQVRMVLNTEAFF. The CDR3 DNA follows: TGTGCCAGCAGCCTCGGACAGGTCCGTATGGTTTTGAACACTGAAGCTTTCTTT.